Presented here are 11 T cell receptor beta chains from one specimen sequenced in a study of cytotoxic CD8 clonotypes in ibrutinib-treated CLL. The repertoire was sequenced with immunoSEQ multiplex PCR; TCRdb's copy has only in-frame clones and lacks some. The sample lists about 160,000 clones; around nine tenths were seen once. The specimen comprised PBMCs, sampled at disease progression, from a patient treated with ibrutinib. These TCRs come from a human donor with chronic lymphocytic leukemia.

This clone has only a few counts. The J gene is TRBJ2-2, the V gene TRBV6-1; tentative D call: TRBD1 (5 bases). The CDR3 spans 16 residues. V gave up 2 bases and J gave up 5 bases, with 15 bases separating them. The germline V gene has CDR1 MNHNS and CDR2 SASEGT. This chain's CDR3 is CASSEKAQVTTGELFF. The CDR3 DNA is TGTGCCAGCAGTGAAAAGGCACAGGTTACGACCGGGGAGCTGTTTTTT.

The rearrangement joins TRBV5-1 to TRBJ2-5; 7 bases fit TRBD1. In germline, CDR1 is SGHRS, CDR2 YFSETQ. Trimming removed 4 bases from V and 1 base from J; junction bases left unmatched: 4. There are 14 residues in the CDR3. CDR3 sequence: CASSVGTAQETQYF. DNA for the CDR3: TGCGCCAGCAGCGTAGGGACAGCCCAAGAGACCCAGTACTTC. Looking up the rest from reference TRBV5-1 and TRBJ2-5 gives the full variable domain: KAGVTQTPRYLIKTRGQQVTLSCSPISGHRSVSWYQQTPGQGLQFLFEYFSETQRNKGNFPGRFSGRQFSNSRSEMNVSTLELGDSALYLCASSVGTAQETQYFGPGTRLLVL.

The chain is built from TRBV11-2 and TRBJ2-7, with unresolved D. Trimming took 5 bases from V and 2 from J, leaving 4 bases between them. Germline CDR1 is SGHAT and CDR2 is FQNNGV. The CDR3 is 11 amino acids. Here the CDR3 DNA reads TGTGCCAGCAGCCCTGCCTACGAGCAGTACTTC. Translation: CASSPAYEQYF.

This chain links TRBV9 with TRBJ2-7; 11 nucleotides agree with TRBD1. The junction had 6 bases not matched to a gene; V was cut back by 1 base and J by 3 bases. CDR1 is SGDLS and CDR2 is YYNGEE in the germline V gene. The CDR3 sequence is 16 residues long. As DNA, the CDR3 is TGTGCCAGCAGCGTAAGGGGGGACAGGGGGAACTACGAGCAGTACTTC. Protein product: CASSVRGDRGNYEQYF. The full variable domain, with the rest looked up from reference TRBV9 and TRBJ2-7, is DSGVTQTPKHLITATGQRVTLRCSPRSGDLSVYWYQQSLDQGLQFLIQYYNGEERAKGNILERFSAQQFPDLHSELNLSSLELGDSALYFCASSVRGDRGNYEQYFGPGTRLTVT.

The rearrangement joins TRBV27 to TRBJ2-7; D gene ambiguous. The CDR3 sequence is 14 residues long. Deletions cut 2 bases from V and 5 bases from J, with 13 bases between. Per the germline V gene, CDR1 is MNHEY and CDR2 is SMNVEV (reference sequence). CDR3 nucleotide sequence: TGTGCCAGCAGTTTAAGGCCCCTTGAGAACGAGCAGTACTTC. This gives the protein CASSLRPLENEQYF.

The V and J genes are TRBV11-3 and TRBJ1-2; D remains unclear. CDR3 length: 14 residues. Trimming left V 7 bases short and J 2 bases short, with 14 bases between. The germline CDR1 and CDR2 sequences are SGHNT and YENEEA. CDR3 region: CASTPTPSNYGYTF. As DNA, the CDR3 is TGTGCCAGCACCCCGACCCCCTCGAACTATGGCTACACCTTC.

The gene calls are TRBV2 and TRBJ1-6; 7 bases are a match to TRBD1. The CDR3 loop spans 14 amino acids. After removal of 6 bases from V and 7 bases from J, the junction contained 6 bases not matched to a gene. The V gene's germline CDR1 is SNHLY and CDR2 FYNNEI. The CDR3 here is CASRTGTANSPLHF. CDR3 in DNA: TGTGCCAGCAGGACAGGGACAGCCAATTCACCCCTCCACTTT.

Turning to this clone: Different DNA sequences within this sample yield the same CDR3. The chain has TRBV11-2 and TRBJ2-7, with unresolved D. Germline CDR1 and CDR2: SGHAT and FQNNGV. This CDR3 is 14 amino acids long. V gave up 1 base and J gave up 1 base, with 8 bases separating them. The DNA of the CDR3 is TGTGCCAGCAGCTTAGGATTTAGGTCCTACGAGCAGTACTTC. Protein product: CASSLGFRSYEQYF.

The chain links TRBV28 to TRBJ2-2; TRBD1 aligns across 9 bases. With V trimmed by 8 bases and J by 2 bases, 18 bases remained unmatched. Per germline, CDR1 MDHEN and CDR2 SYDVKM. There are 19 residues in the CDR3. The CDR3 DNA follows: TGTGCCAGCGCCGATACAGGGGGCGCTCGGGTGGTTAACACCGGGGAGCTGTTTTTT. Translating it yields CASADTGGARVVNTGELFF. The whole variable domain, remainder taken from reference TRBV28 and TRBJ2-2, is DVKVTQSSRYLVKRTGEKVFLECVQDMDHENMFWYRQDPGLGLRLIYFSYDVKMKEKGDIPEGYSVSREKKERFSLILESASTNQTSMYLCASADTGGARVVNTGELFFGEGSRLTVL.

The genes are TRBV28 and TRBJ1-5, with 9 bases lining up with TRBD1. The trim removed 7 bases at V and 4 bases at J, leaving 8 bases unmatched. This CDR3 comprises 15 residues. Germline V lookup: CDR1 MDHEN, CDR2 SYDVKM. The CDR3 nucleotides are TGTGCCAGCATCTCCCCCGGGACAGGGAATCAGCCCCAGCATTTT. Amino acid sequence: CASISPGTGNQPQHF.

V is TRBV5-4 and J is TRBJ1-2; 9 nucleotides align to TRBD1. The CDR3 extends over 17 amino acids. CDR1 and CDR2 (germline): SGHNT, YYREEE (reference sequence). V lost 3 bases to trimming and J lost 4 bases; unmatched junction nucleotides: 13. The CDR3 DNA sequence: TGTGCCAGCAGCTGGACAGGGGCATCGACAAGATCCTATGGCTACACCTTC. It specifies CASSWTGASTRSYGYTF. Using reference TRBV5-4 and TRBJ1-2 for the parts outside the CDR3, the full variable domain is ETGVTQSPTHLIKTRGQQVTLRCSSQSGHNTVSWYQQALGQGPQFIFQYYREEENGRGNFPPRFSGLQFPNYSSELNVNALELDDSALYLCASSWTGASTRSYGYTFGSGTRLTVV.